This is a list of T cell receptor beta chains from one sample in a study of beta chain features in type 1 diabetes. Some clones are missing from TCRdb's copy, which holds only in-frame ones; the method was immunoSEQ multiplex PCR. This sample carries about 320,000 clones, 14% of them seen once, and the ten largest clones take over 5.5%. Sequencing was performed on central memory CD4+ T cells from blood. All receptors derive from a man aged 25-40 years in good health. Each CDR3 is given with its conserved first and last residue. A D gene is named only where the DNA matches it firmly. Clone size, where shown, is once, few, many, or a class for clones that have expanded.

>.|TRBV7-2|TRBD1|TRBJ1-5
CASSLGQGNQPQHF
TGTGCCAGCAGCCTGGGACAGGGGAATCAGCCCCAGCATTTT
>many|TRBV25-1|.|TRBJ1-5
CASSEGREMGPQHF
TGTGCCAGCAGTGAAGGCCGGGAAATGGGACCCCAGCATTTT
>few|TRBV2|.|TRBJ2-5
CASTPTVFQETQYF
TGTGCCAGCACCCCGACCGTATTCCAAGAGACCCAGTACTTC
>.|TRBV7-2|.|TRBJ2-7
CASSLVNGRANEQYF
TGTGCCAGCAGCTTAGTAAACGGACGGGCCAACGAGCAGTACTTC
>.|TRBV29-1|TRBD2|TRBJ2-3
CSVGLAGGDTQYF
TGCAGCGTTGGGCTAGCGGGGGGAGATACGCAGTATTTT
>.|TRBV6-5|.|TRBJ1-1
CASSFGAKGTEAFF
TGTGCCAGCAGTTTCGGGGCGAAGGGCACTGAAGCTTTCTTT
>few|TRBV7-9|TRBD1|TRBJ2-7
CASSLDRPYEQYF
TGTGCCAGCAGCTTGGACAGGCCCTACGAGCAGTACTTC
>few|TRBV12-5|.|TRBJ2-5
CASNSGAWETQYF
TGTGCTAGTAACAGTGGGGCCTGGGAGACCCAGTACTTC
>.|TRBV11-3|.|TRBJ2-7
CASSLWRPTLPYEQYF
TGTGCCAGCAGCTTGTGGCGGCCGACTCTCCCCTACGAGCAGTACTTC
>.|TRBV11-3|.|TRBJ2-2
CASSISPVTGELFF
TGTGCCAGCAGCATTAGTCCCGTCACCGGGGAGCTGTTTTTT
>few|TRBV18|.|TRBJ2-5
CASSPQQETQYF
TGTGCCAGCTCACCGCAACAAGAGACCCAGTACTTC
>.|TRBV6-5|.|TRBJ2-2
CASSYSPTLNTGELFF
TGTGCCAGCAGTTACTCCCCTACTTTAAACACCGGGGAGCTGTTTTTT
>few|TRBV7-9|.|TRBJ2-2
CASSLVGGTGELFF
TGTGCCAGCAGCTTAGTAGGCGGAACCGGGGAGCTGTTTTTT
>.|TRBV9|.|TRBJ1-5
CASSVGGVGQPQHF
TGTGCCAGCAGCGTAGGGGGGGTAGGTCAGCCCCAGCATTTT
>many|TRBV5-6|TRBD1|TRBJ1-2
CASSLGTGYGYTF
TGTGCCAGCAGCTTGGGGACAGGGTATGGCTACACCTTC
>few|TRBV5-1|TRBD1|TRBJ1-1
CASSLRTQGGTEAFF
TGCGCCAGCAGCTTGCGCACCCAGGGGGGTACTGAAGCTTTCTTT
>.|TRBV13|TRBD1|TRBJ2-7
CASSLTGSMPHEQYF
TGTGCCAGCAGCCTGACAGGGTCCATGCCCCACGAGCAGTACTTC
>few|TRBV19|.|TRBJ2-2
CASSRGQTGELFF
TGTGCCAGTAGTAGGGGGCAGACCGGGGAGCTGTTTTTT
>few|TRBV4-1|.|TRBJ2-3
CASSRSWGADTQYF
TGCGCCAGCAGCCGGAGCTGGGGGGCAGATACGCAGTATTTT
>many|TRBV7-2|TRBD1|TRBJ1-5
CASSLSRGQVQPQHF
TGTGCCAGCAGCTTATCCAGGGGGCAGGTTCAGCCCCAGCATTTT
>.|TRBV11-2|.|TRBJ2-2
CASTYSGGANTGELFF
TGTGCCAGCACCTACTCAGGTGGGGCTAACACCGGGGAGCTGTTTTTT
>many|TRBV6-1|.|TRBJ1-4
CASGRQTTNEKLFF
TGTGCCAGCGGCCGACAGACGACTAATGAAAAACTGTTTTTT
>.|TRBV10-3|.|TRBJ2-3
CAISVSARVSQDTQYF
TGTGCCATCAGTGTTTCGGCTCGGGTTTCTCAAGATACGCAGTATTTT
>many|TRBV7-2|.|TRBJ2-3
CASSSYNGAQYF
TGTGCCAGCAGCTCCTATAACGGGGCGCAGTATTTT
>.|TRBV5-6|.|TRBJ1-4
CASRQTEKNEKLFF
TGTGCCAGCAGGCAGACAGAGAAGAATGAAAAACTGTTTTTT
>.|TRBV30|TRBD1|TRBJ2-1
CAWSLGGAGYEQFF
TGTGCCTGGAGTTTAGGGGGCGCAGGCTATGAGCAGTTCTTC
>many|TRBV18|.|TRBJ1-4
CASSSYGEVEKLFF
TGTGCCAGCTCATCGTACGGGGAGGTTGAAAAACTGTTTTTT
>.|TRBV29-1|TRBD1|TRBJ2-2
CSVAAGQGDTGELFF
TGCAGCGTGGCGGCGGGACAGGGAGACACCGGGGAGCTGTTTTTT
>many|TRBV28|.|TRBJ2-3
CASSLAPRDTQYF
TGTGCCAGCAGTTTAGCCCCACGAGATACGCAGTATTTT
>few|TRBV25-1|.|TRBJ1-1
CASSVFTEAFF
TGTGCCAGCAGTGTTTTCACTGAAGCTTTCTTT
>.|TRBV7-2|.|TRBJ2-7
CASSLAGQRVYEQYF
TGTGCCAGCAGCTTAGCCGGACAGAGAGTCTACGAGCAGTACTTC
>few|TRBV7-7|.|TRBJ2-5
CASSDRETQYF
TGTGCTAGCAGCGACCGGGAGACCCAGTACTTC
>.|TRBV12-2|.|TRBJ2-1
CASRLYKREGGNEQFF
TGTGCAAGTCGCTTGTACAAGCGGGAGGGGGGCAATGAGCAGTTCTTC
>.|TRBV5-4|.|TRBJ2-2
CASSPGTPNTGELFF
TGTGCCAGCAGCCCAGGGACACCTAACACCGGGGAGCTGTTTTTT
>.|TRBV11-2|TRBD1|TRBJ1-6
CASSSDRPGIWNLHF
TGTGCCAGCAGCTCGGACAGGCCGGGGATCTGGAACCTCCACTTT
>.|TRBV6-5|.|TRBJ1-5
CASSYVGGRNQPQHF
TGTGCCAGCAGTTACGTTGGGGGTAGAAATCAGCCCCAGCATTTT
>.|TRBV29-1|TRBD2|TRBJ2-3
CSVRASGGTDTQYF
TGCAGCGTTCGGGCTAGCGGGGGGACAGATACGCAGTATTTT
>few|TRBV27|TRBD1|TRBJ1-1
CARSAATGTGGRDTEAFF
TGTGCCAGATCGGCTGCGACCGGGACAGGGGGCCGGGACACTGAAGCTTTCTTT
>many|TRBV2|.|TRBJ1-2
CASSNRDYGYTF
TGTGCCAGCAGTAACCGGGACTATGGCTACACCTTC